The 3 T cell receptor beta chains reported below all come from one sample, sequenced in a study of T-cell memory formation after mild COVID-19. TCRdb analysed the 5' RACE reads with MiXCR anew, one entry per CDR3 protein. The sample carries under 35,000 distinct CDR3 sequences, under 25% recorded once. Sequencing used PBMCs or a T cell subset sorted from them (not recorded which). Receptors were obtained from an adult who had mild COVID-19 (a few samples of this study predate the infection). Cell type and time point are not known.

CDR3 nucleotide sequence: TGTGCTAGTGGTTTGGTATTAGGGGCCGCACAAGAGACCCAGTACTTC. Protein: CASGLVLGAAQETQYF. J is TRBJ2-5 and V is TRBV12-5, with D tentatively TRBD1 (5 bases). V was clipped by 0 bases and J by 2 bases, with 13 bases between them. CDR3 length: 16 amino acids. Germline V CDR1 and CDR2: LGHNT, FRNRAP.

The rearrangement links TRBV15 to TRBJ2-2; TRBD2 matches 7 bases. In germline, CDR1 is LNHNV, CDR2 YYDKDF (reference sequence). Trimming took 5 bases from V and 1 from J; bases not matched to a gene: 1. This CDR3 has 14 amino acids. The CDR3 reads CATSGLENTGELFF. The CDR3 DNA reads as TGTGCCACCAGCGGACTAGAGAACACCGGGGAGCTGTTTTTT.

This chain uses TRBV5-1 with TRBJ2-7; weak D call: TRBD1 (6 bases). The CDR3 consists of 15 residues. V dropped 4 bases and J dropped 5 bases, with 19 bases sitting between them. Germline V gene data show CDR1 as SGHRS and CDR2 as YFSETQ. The CDR3 loop reads CASSVRDTVRDEQYF. The DNA of the CDR3 is TGCGCCAGCAGCGTCCGGGACACCGTCCGAGACGAGCAGTACTTC.